This T cell receptor (beta chain) was documented in a study of CD8+CD57+ T cells in acquired aplastic anemia. Study summary: Sorted CD4+ and CD8+ cells yielded DNA averaging about 2.9 ug.

Genomic DNA constituted the template upon which TCR beta VDJ and CDR3 profiling was performed. In TCRdb, the reads were re-called with MiXCR into one record per CDR3 protein. Of under 500,000 distinct CDR3 sequences in the sample, roughly a third were seen once. For sequencing, patients were chosen who had shown expansion of CD8+CD57+ cells by flow cytometry. Every one of the patients had aplastic anemia (severe, acquired). Patients had not yet gotten any therapy when their blood was taken for sampling. Points from the study as a whole: Patients had around 30 CD8+ CDR3 sequences in common with controls (the shared set).

Trimming took 5 bases from V and 1 from J; bases not matched to a gene: 14. The V gene's germline CDR1 is SGHTA and CDR2 FQGTGA. CDR3 length equals 17 residues. This clonotype occurred many times. Its specificity is not known. V is TRBV7-3 and J is TRBJ2-7; 7 bases match TRBD1. The source material was sorted CD4+, CD8+, or CD8+CD57+ T cells (not recorded which) from PBMCs. The sequence derives from a human donor with aplastic anemia. CDR3: CASSLQGTARTSYEQYF. CDR3 nucleotide sequence: TGTGCCAGCAGCCTCCAAGGGACAGCCCGAACTTCCTACGAGCAGTACTTC.